The T cell receptor (beta chain) under discussion was sequenced for a study of blood T cell repertoires in COVID-19. At the level of the study: COVID-19 samples, acute and convalescent, were from the United States, Italy and Spain. T cells, B-cell-depleted T cells, or PBMCs supplied cDNA or gDNA.

In the original analysis: Researchers report that nucleated cell counts were estimated from reference gene primer amplification. Profiling relied on immunoSEQ multiplex PCR, and the TCRdb table lists in-frame clones only, not all of them. Clonal size and the V and J genes are those of that table, whereas D and trimming came from the DNA. The sample contains over 200,000 clones, around 84% of which appear only once. Germline V CDR1 and CDR2: LNHDA, SQIVND (reference sequence). CDR3 length: 16 residues. Trimming at V came to 5 bases and at J to 1 base, leaving 4 bases not matched to a gene. Specimen: peripheral blood. The source of this sequence is a woman of 80 years or more with active or convalescent COVID-19. This chain links TRBV19 with TRBJ2-5, with 13 bases fitting TRBD2. CDR3 sequence: CASSPGLAGTQETQYF. The CDR3 DNA sequence: TGTGCCAGTAGTCCGGGACTAGCGGGGACCCAAGAGACCCAGTACTTC.